Shown below are 6 T cell receptor beta chains from a single sample sequenced in a study of blood T cell repertoires in COVID-19. TCRdb keeps only in-frame clones here, not all; method: immunoSEQ multiplex PCR. Of some 300,000 clones in the sample, 90% were seen once. Sequencing used peripheral blood. The receptors originated from a woman in her thirties or forties with COVID-19, enrolled during active disease.

V is TRBV20-1 and J is TRBJ1-5, with a possible D match to TRBD1 (5 bases). Germline V gives CDR1 DFQATT, CDR2 SNEGSKA (reference sequence). This CDR3 has 14 amino acids. V gave up 3 bases and J gave up 1 base, with 10 bases separating them. DNA for the CDR3: TGCAGTGCTAGTCCGGGGGGGAGCAATCAGCCCCAGCATTTT. Translating gives CSASPGGSNQPQHF.

The rearrangement uses TRBV4-3 and TRBJ2-5, with D hard to call. Trimming pared 3 bases from V and 5 bases from J, leaving 10 bases between. This CDR3 has 13 amino acids. CDR1 and CDR2 from the germline V gene are LGHNA and YSLEER. The CDR3 bases are TGCGCCAGCAGCCACCGCACCGGGGAGACCCAGTACTTC. This codes for CASSHRTGETQYF.

V usage is TRBV30 and J usage is TRBJ2-3; D gene ambiguous. V was cut by 2 bases and J by 5 bases, with 23 bases left in between. The V gene's germline CDR1 is GTSNPN and CDR2 SVGIG (reference sequence). The CDR3 length is 17 residues. The CDR3 nucleotides read TGTGCCTGGAGTACCGAGGCCCTCCAGTATCCGGGAGATACGCAGTATTTT. The encoded protein is CAWSTEALQYPGDTQYF.

The chain employs TRBV9 and TRBJ2-1, with 10 positions matching TRBD2. Looked up from germline, CDR1 is SGDLS and CDR2 is YYNGEE. V shed 4 bases, J shed 4 bases, and the junction held 5 bases outside the gene matches. The CDR3 runs 15 residues. CDR3 coding DNA: TGTGCCAGCAGCTTTGGACTAGCGGCTTACAATGAGCAGTTCTTC. Translation: CASSFGLAAYNEQFF.

The V call is TRBV29-1, the J call TRBJ1-3; no firm D call. Germline V gives CDR1 SQVTM, CDR2 ANQGSEA. Trimming pared 7 bases from V and 4 bases from J, leaving 8 bases between. The CDR3 totals 11 residues. The CDR3 reads CSANWGNTIYF. The CDR3 DNA reads as TGCAGCGCCAACTGGGGAAACACCATATATTTT. Full variable domain (remainder filled in from reference TRBV29-1 and TRBJ1-3): SAVISQKPSRDICQRGTSLTIQCQVDSQVTMMFWYRQQPGQSLTLIATANQGSEATYESGFVIDKFPISRPNLTFSTLTVSNMSPEDSSIYLCSANWGNTIYFGEGSWLTVV.

The genes are TRBV5-8 and TRBJ2-1, with D tentatively TRBD2 (5 bases). V shed 1 base and J shed 15 bases, with 14 bases lying between them. Looked up from germline, CDR1 is SGHTS and CDR2 is YDEGEE. The CDR3 loop spans 12 amino acids. CDR3 DNA sequence: TGTGCCAGCAGCTTGAATTCCGGGGATCTGTTCTTC. Amino acid sequence: CASSLNSGDLFF.